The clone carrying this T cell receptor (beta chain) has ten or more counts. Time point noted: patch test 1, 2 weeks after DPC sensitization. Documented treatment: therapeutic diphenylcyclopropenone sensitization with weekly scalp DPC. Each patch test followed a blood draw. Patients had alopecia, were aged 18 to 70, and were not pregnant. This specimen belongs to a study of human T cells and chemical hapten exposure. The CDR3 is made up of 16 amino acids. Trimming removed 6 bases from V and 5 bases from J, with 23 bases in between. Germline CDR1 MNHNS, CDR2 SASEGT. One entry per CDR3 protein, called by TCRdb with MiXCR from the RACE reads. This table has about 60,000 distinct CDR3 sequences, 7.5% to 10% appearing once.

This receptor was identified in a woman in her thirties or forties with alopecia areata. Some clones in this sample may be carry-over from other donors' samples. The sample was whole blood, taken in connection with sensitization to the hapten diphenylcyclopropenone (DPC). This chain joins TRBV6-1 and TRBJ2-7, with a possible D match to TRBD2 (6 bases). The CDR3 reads CASSTTPGRGDHEQYF. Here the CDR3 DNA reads TGTGCCAGCAGCACTACCCCAGGCCGCGGGGACCACGAGCAGTACTTC.